This T cell receptor beta chain was captured in a study of preoperative IRX-2 immunotherapy in early breast cancer. Described treatment: preoperative locoregional IRX-2 cytokine immunotherapy. Preoperative locoregional IRX-2 cytokine immunotherapy was tested in the phase Ib source study. The method was immunoSEQ multiplex PCR; TCRdb's version includes in-frame clones alone and lacks a portion of them. The table lists under 11,000 clones, over 75% of them singletons, with 4.5% to 7% in the top ten. This clone has just a few counts. This TCR derives from a human donor with breast cancer. The source was lymph node tissue, collected before IRX-2 immunotherapy.

The chain's CDR3 is CASSQPSTGNTEAFF. The DNA for the CDR3 is TGTGCCAGCAGCCAACCCTCGACAGGGAACACTGAAGCTTTCTTT. The chain uses TRBV14 and TRBJ1-1; the D gene is possibly TRBD1 (6 bases). V gave up 2 bases and J gave up 1 base, with 11 bases separating them. Germline V lookup: CDR1 SGHDN, CDR2 FVKESK. This CDR3 comprises 15 residues.